This T cell receptor beta chain was sequenced for a study of post-analysis software for immune sequencing data. Study background: In terms of disease course, relapsing-remitting, secondary progressive and progressive-relapsing multiple sclerosis were included. Study-wide results and limits: Patients had higher frequencies than controls of four to six TRBV segments, including TRBV5-6, TRBV5-1 and TRBV20-1.

This clonotype was found a few times. The target antigen is unknown. The V and J ends lost 6 bases and 11 bases, in that order; junction bases with no gene match: 6. CDR1 and CDR2 (germline): MNHNY, SVGAGI (reference sequence). CDR3 length equals 12 residues. Sequencing libraries made from TCR beta cDNA carried unique molecular identifiers. About 460,000 cDNA molecules were obtained from 1 to 10 million T cells. TCRdb passed the PCR reads through MiXCR, listing each CDR3 protein once. Here the sample spans approximately 660,000 distinct CDR3 sequences, more than 50% being singletons. V usage is TRBV6-6 and J usage is TRBJ1-4; 7 positions agree with TRBD1. The sequenced sample was blood. This clonotype was sampled from a girl aged 2 to 9 with multiple sclerosis. CDR3 nucleotides: TGTGCCAGCAGGGAGGTACAGGGGAAACTGTTTTTT. This translates into CASREVQGKLFF.